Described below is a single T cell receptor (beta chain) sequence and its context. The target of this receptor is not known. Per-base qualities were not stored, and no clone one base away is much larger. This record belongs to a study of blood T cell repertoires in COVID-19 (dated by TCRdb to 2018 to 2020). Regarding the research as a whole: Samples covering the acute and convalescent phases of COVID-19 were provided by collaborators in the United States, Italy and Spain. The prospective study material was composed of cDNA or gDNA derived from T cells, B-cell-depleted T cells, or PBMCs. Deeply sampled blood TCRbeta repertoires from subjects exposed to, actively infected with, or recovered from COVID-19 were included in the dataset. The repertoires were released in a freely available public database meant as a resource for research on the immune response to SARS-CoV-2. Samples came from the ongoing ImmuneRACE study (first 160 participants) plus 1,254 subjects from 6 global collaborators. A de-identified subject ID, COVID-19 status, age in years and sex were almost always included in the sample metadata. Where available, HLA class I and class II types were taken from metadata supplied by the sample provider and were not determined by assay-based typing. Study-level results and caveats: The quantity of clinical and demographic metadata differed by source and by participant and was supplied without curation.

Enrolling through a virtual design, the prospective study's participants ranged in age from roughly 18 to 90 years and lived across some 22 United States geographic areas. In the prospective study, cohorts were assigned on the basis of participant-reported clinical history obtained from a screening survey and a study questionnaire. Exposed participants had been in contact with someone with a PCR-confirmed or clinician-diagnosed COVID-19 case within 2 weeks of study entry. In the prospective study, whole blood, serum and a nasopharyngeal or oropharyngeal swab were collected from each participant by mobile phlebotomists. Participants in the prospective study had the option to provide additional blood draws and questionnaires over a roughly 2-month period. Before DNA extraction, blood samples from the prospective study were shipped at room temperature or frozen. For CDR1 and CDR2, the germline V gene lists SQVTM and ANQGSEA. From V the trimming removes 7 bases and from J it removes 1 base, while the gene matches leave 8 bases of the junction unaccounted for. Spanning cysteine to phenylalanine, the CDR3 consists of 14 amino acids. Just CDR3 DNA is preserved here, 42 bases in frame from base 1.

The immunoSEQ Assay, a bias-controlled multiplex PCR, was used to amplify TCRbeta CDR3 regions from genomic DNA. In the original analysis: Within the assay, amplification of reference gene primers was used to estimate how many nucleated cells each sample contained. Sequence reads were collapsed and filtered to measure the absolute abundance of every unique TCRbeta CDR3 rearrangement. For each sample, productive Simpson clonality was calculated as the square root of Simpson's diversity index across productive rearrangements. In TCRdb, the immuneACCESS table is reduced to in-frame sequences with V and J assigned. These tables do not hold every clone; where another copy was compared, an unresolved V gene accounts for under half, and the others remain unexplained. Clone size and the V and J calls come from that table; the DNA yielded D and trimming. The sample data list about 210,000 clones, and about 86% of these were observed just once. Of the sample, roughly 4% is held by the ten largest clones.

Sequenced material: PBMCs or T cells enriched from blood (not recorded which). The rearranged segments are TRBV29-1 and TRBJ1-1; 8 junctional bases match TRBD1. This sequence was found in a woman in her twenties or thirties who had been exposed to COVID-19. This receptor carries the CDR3 CSDYLQGGNTEAFF. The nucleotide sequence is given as TGCAGCGACTACTTACAGGGGGGGAACACTGAAGCTTTCTTT.